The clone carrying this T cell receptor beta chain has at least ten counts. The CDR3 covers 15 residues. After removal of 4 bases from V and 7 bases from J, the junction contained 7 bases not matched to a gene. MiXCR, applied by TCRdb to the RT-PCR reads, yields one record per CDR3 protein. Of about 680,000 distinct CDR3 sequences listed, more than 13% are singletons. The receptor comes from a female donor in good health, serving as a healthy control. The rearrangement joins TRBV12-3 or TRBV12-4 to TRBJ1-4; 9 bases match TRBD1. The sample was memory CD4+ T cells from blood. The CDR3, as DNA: TGTGCCAGCAGTTCAATACGGACAGGGGTTGAAAAACTGTTTTTT. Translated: CASSSIRTGVEKLFF.